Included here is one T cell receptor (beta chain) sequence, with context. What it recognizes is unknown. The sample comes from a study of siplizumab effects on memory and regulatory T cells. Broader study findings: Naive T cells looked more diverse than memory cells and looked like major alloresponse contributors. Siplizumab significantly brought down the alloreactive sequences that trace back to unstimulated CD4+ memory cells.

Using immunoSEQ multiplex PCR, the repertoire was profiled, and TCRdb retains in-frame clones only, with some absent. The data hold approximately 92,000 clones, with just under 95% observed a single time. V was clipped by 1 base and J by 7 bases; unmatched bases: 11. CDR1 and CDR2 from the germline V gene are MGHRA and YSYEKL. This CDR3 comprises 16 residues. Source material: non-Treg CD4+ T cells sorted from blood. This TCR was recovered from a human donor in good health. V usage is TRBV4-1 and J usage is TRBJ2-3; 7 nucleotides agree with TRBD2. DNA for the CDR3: TGCGCCAGCAGCCAAGTAGGACTAGACGAGCGGAATACGCAGTATTTT. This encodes CASSQVGLDERNTQYF.